These T cell receptor beta chains were read from a single sample in a study of blood T cell repertoires in COVID-19. Libraries were prepared by immunoSEQ multiplex PCR; TCRdb keeps only in-frame clonotypes and omits some of them. The repertoire holds roughly 200,000 clones, with around four fifths as singletons. Source material: peripheral blood. These receptors were obtained from a woman between 35 and 50 years old with COVID-19, enrolled during active disease. Each CDR3 is given with its conserved first and last residue. Each record gives: CDR3 DNA, CDR3 protein, V gene, J gene, clone size, D gene. The D gene is left open where the match is weak. Some rows mark clone size as missing; the rest say once, few, many or name a class of expanded clone.

TGTGCCAGCAGTTCCACCGTCCCGGGACAGGGACTAGGGTTTCTTGGCACTGAAGCTTTCTTT	CASSSTVPGQGLGFLGTEAFF	TRBV27	TRBJ1-1	few	TRBD1
TGTGCCACCAGCAGAGACAGGAATTCACCCCTCCACTTT	CATSRDRNSPLHF	TRBV15	TRBJ1-6	-	-
TGTGCCAGCTCACCGGCATCGAGGGGAGGCGAGCCCCAGCATTTT	CASSPASRGGEPQHF	TRBV18	TRBJ1-5	-	-
TGTGCCAGTAGCGGGGGGGGGTTTGAGACCCAGTACTTC	CASSGGGFETQYF	TRBV19	TRBJ2-5	-	TRBD2
TGCGCCAGCTCCGGGACTACCATCCGGGGCCAGTACTTC	CASSGTTIRGQYF	TRBV10-2	TRBJ2-5	-	TRBD2
TGTGCCAGCAGTAACCGGGGGACGCCTAATGAAAAACTGTTTTTT	CASSNRGTPNEKLFF	TRBV27	TRBJ1-4	-	-
TGTGCCAGCAGCTTATCTAGCGGGGGGGCAGATACGCAGTATTTT	CASSLSSGGADTQYF	TRBV11-3	TRBJ2-3	once	TRBD2
TGTGCCAGCAGCCCTGAGACAGGGTTGAGCAATCAGCCCCAGCATTTT	CASSPETGLSNQPQHF	TRBV7-8	TRBJ1-5	-	TRBD1
TGCGCCAGCAGCTTGGAGGGGGCGCCCAATCAGCCCCAGCATTTT	CASSLEGAPNQPQHF	TRBV5-1	TRBJ1-5	-	TRBD1
TGTGCCAGCAGGACAGGGGGCAACTATGGCTACACCTTC	CASRTGGNYGYTF	TRBV6-5	TRBJ1-2	-	TRBD1
TGTGCCACCAAACTGGGGGGTTATAGCAATCAGCCCCAGCATTTT	CATKLGGYSNQPQHF	TRBV19	TRBJ1-5	few	-
TGTGCCAGCAGTGAAGCCGGGGTAGCGGGAAGGGAGCTGTTTTTT	CASSEAGVAGRELFF	TRBV6-1	TRBJ2-2	few	TRBD2
TGTGCCAGCTCACCCATCCGAGCGGGCCAATACAATGAGCAGTTCTTC	CASSPIRAGQYNEQFF	TRBV18	TRBJ2-1	-	-
TGTGCCACCAGTGATTTACCGGGAGGGCCTGCTAGGGAGCAGTTCTTC	CATSDLPGGPAREQFF	TRBV24-1	TRBJ2-1	-	TRBD2
TGTGCCAGCAGCTGGGGGGGTTCTAATGAAAAACTGTTTTTT	CASSWGGSNEKLFF	TRBV5-4	TRBJ1-4	-	-
TGTGCCAGCAGCGGGGGACAGGGGAACACTGAAGCTTTCTTT	CASSGGQGNTEAFF	TRBV5-8	TRBJ1-1	-	TRBD1
TGTGCCACCAGCAGACATGGGGGACAGGGGGCTTACGAGCAGTACTTC	CATSRHGGQGAYEQYF	TRBV15	TRBJ2-7	-	TRBD1
TGTGCCAGCTCACCGGAAGTGGGCAGGGGGTGGACTGAAGCTTTCTTT	CASSPEVGRGWTEAFF	TRBV18	TRBJ1-1	few	TRBD1
TGTGCCAGCAGCGCCGGGACTAGCGGGATTGTTGATACGCAGTATTTT	CASSAGTSGIVDTQYF	TRBV5-4	TRBJ2-3	-	TRBD2
TGTGCCAGCAGCTTAGCTGTTAGCGGGAGGGCCGTAGATACGCAGTATTTT	CASSLAVSGRAVDTQYF	TRBV7-8	TRBJ2-3	few	TRBD2
TGTGCCAGCAGTTTTGTCGGGACAGGACATTCGGGTCAGCATTTT	CASSFVGTGHSGQHF	TRBV28	TRBJ1-5	-	TRBD1
TGCGCCAGCAGCCAAGTGCAGGGTAACTATGGCTACACCTTC	CASSQVQGNYGYTF	TRBV4-1	TRBJ1-2	-	-
TGTGCCAGCAGTCTCTCCCCCTCGACAGGTGCCTATGGCTACACCTTC	CASSLSPSTGAYGYTF	TRBV27	TRBJ1-2	-	-
TGCAGTGCTAGTGAGGGGGCTAGGGGTGGAAACACCATATATTTT	CSASEGARGGNTIYF	TRBV20-1	TRBJ1-3	-	TRBD1
TGTGCCAGCAGGTACCCGGCGGGGGGAACTGAAGCTTTCTTT	CASRYPAGGTEAFF	TRBV7-2	TRBJ1-1	-	-
TGTGCCAGCAGTTACATGACAGGGGCGAATGGCTACACCTTC	CASSYMTGANGYTF	TRBV6-5	TRBJ1-2	-	TRBD1
TGTGCCATCAGTGAGTCGGCGCCCTCCAGGTATGGCTACACCTTC	CAISESAPSRYGYTF	TRBV10-3	TRBJ1-2	-	-
TGTGCCAGCACCCATTCCCGAGGGGGATCGGAGACCCAGTACTTC	CASTHSRGGSETQYF	TRBV5-5	TRBJ2-5	-	-
TGTGCCACCAGTGACCTAGGACAGGGGCCCTACGAGCAGTACTTC	CATSDLGQGPYEQYF	TRBV24-1	TRBJ2-7	-	TRBD1
TGTGCCAGCAGCCGCCGACTAGCGGGTACACCGACCCAAGAGACCCAGTACTTC	CASSRRLAGTPTQETQYF	TRBV3-1/TRBV3-2	TRBJ2-5	-	TRBD2
TGTGCCAGCAGCGCAGTCGGTAGCGGGGGTGTCTCCTACAATGAGCAGTTCTTC	CASSAVGSGGVSYNEQFF	TRBV7-9	TRBJ2-1	few	TRBD2
TGCAGTGCTAGTCCCGGACTTAGGGAAAAACTGTTTTTT	CSASPGLREKLFF	TRBV20-1	TRBJ1-4	-	-
TGTGCCAGCAGCTTAGGGGGGACAGGCCACACCGGGGAGCTGTTTTTT	CASSLGGTGHTGELFF	TRBV11-2	TRBJ2-2	-	TRBD1
TGTGCCAGCAGTCGTGCGGACTCTACCTACGAGCAGTACTTC	CASSRADSTYEQYF	TRBV6-5	TRBJ2-7	-	-
TGTGCCAGCAGCTTTAGGTTCGGGAATCAGCCCCAGCATTTT	CASSFRFGNQPQHF	TRBV5-6	TRBJ1-5	-	-
TGCGCCAGCAGCTCAGCCCGGCGGGAGGGGAGAGGGGGCTACACCTTC	CASSSARREGRGGYTF	TRBV5-1	TRBJ1-2	-	-
TGTGCCAGCAGGCCAACCCACAGGGCAGTGAACACTGAAGCTTTCTTT	CASRPTHRAVNTEAFF	TRBV3-1/TRBV3-2	TRBJ1-1	-	-
TGTGCCAGCAGGGGGGACTGGGTTAACTATGGCTACACCTTC	CASRGDWVNYGYTF	TRBV2	TRBJ1-2	-	-
TGTGCCAGCAGTCCCGCAAAAAGACTCCCTATGAACACTGAAGCTTTCTTT	CASSPAKRLPMNTEAFF	TRBV27	TRBJ1-1	-	-
TGTGCCAGCAGTGACTCCAGCCGGGATGGCTACACCTTC	CASSDSSRDGYTF	TRBV6-4	TRBJ1-2	-	-
TGTGCCAGCAGTCCCCCGCCAGGGAGCAATCAGCCCCAGCATTTT	CASSPPPGSNQPQHF	TRBV28	TRBJ1-5	-	-
TGTGCCAGCAGCTTAGACGGGTGGAGCTCCTACGAGCAGTACTTC	CASSLDGWSSYEQYF	TRBV7-2	TRBJ2-7	-	-
TGTGCCAGCAGCCCCAGTGGGCGAGCGAACACCGGGGAGCTGTTTTTT	CASSPSGRANTGELFF	TRBV13	TRBJ2-2	-	-
TGTGCCAGCAGTTCTTCTCCGGGTTCCTACAATGAGCAGTTCTTC	CASSSSPGSYNEQFF	TRBV6-5	TRBJ2-1	-	-
TGTGCCAGCACCCTGGGTAGCGGGAGGGGTAACACCGGGGAGCTGTTTTTT	CASTLGSGRGNTGELFF	TRBV28	TRBJ2-2	-	TRBD2
TGTGCCAGCATTCTAAATTCACCCCTCCACTTT	CASILNSPLHF	TRBV6-5	TRBJ1-6	-	-
TGTGCCAGCTCGAGGACAGGGAAAAGTAATGAAAAACTGTTTTTT	CASSRTGKSNEKLFF	TRBV18	TRBJ1-4	-	TRBD1
TGCAGCGTTTGGCGGCCGGACGAGCAGTACTTC	CSVWRPDEQYF	TRBV29-1	TRBJ2-7	-	-
TGTGCCAGCAGCTCCCCAGGGATGTCGGGGGACACCATATATTTT	CASSSPGMSGDTIYF	TRBV28	TRBJ1-3	-	-
TGTGCCAGCAGGTGGGACAGGGCCCGTCTTTATGGCTACACCTTC	CASRWDRARLYGYTF	TRBV5-6	TRBJ1-2	-	TRBD1